Shown below are 29 T cell receptor beta chains from a single sample sequenced in a study of blood T cell repertoires in COVID-19. Some clones are missing from TCRdb's copy, which holds only in-frame ones; the method was immunoSEQ multiplex PCR. The table shows approximately 100,000 clones, with roughly 80% occurring only once. The sequenced sample consisted of peripheral blood. Receptors were obtained from a man in his sixties with acute or convalescent COVID-19.

This clone showed up just once. This chain uses TRBV5-1 with TRBJ2-1; 7 bases map to TRBD2. Germline V CDR1 and CDR2: SGHRS, YFSETQ. This CDR3 contains 15 residues. Trimming removed 0 bases from V and 3 bases from J; junction bases left unmatched: 3. The CDR3 DNA sequence: TGCGCCAGCAGCTTGGAAGGGACTATCTACAATGAGCAGTTCTTC. Protein: CASSLEGTIYNEQFF.

The rearrangement joins TRBV10-3 to TRBJ2-7; 10 positions agree with TRBD1. The junction had 4 bases not matched to a gene; V was cut back by 10 bases and J by 4 bases. The CDR3 has 12 residues. Germline-derived CDR1 and CDR2 are ENHRY and SYGVKD. The CDR3 region is CATGQGEYEQYF. The CDR3 DNA follows: TGTGCCACAGGACAGGGGGAATACGAGCAGTACTTC.

The chain employs TRBV11-2 and TRBJ2-7, with 11 bases identical to TRBD2. The CDR3 is 14 residues long. Germline V gene data show CDR1 as SGHAT and CDR2 as FQNNGV. Germline trimming cut 5 bases from V and 6 bases from J; bases unmatched to any gene: 6. The CDR3 nucleotides are TGTGCCAGCAGCAGAACTAGCGGGAGTGTCGAGCAGTACGTC. It is translated as CASSRTSGSVEQYV.

V usage is TRBV12-5 and J usage is TRBJ2-1; 13 positions agree with TRBD2. Germline V CDR1 and CDR2: LGHNT, FRNRAP. V lost 9 bases and J lost 2; bases outside the gene matches: 7. The CDR3 is 16 residues long. The CDR3 DNA reads as TGTGCTAGCTTGACTAGCGGGAGGTCCCCCTACAATGAGCAGTTCTTC. It is translated as CASLTSGRSPYNEQFF.

This clone was counted between two and nine times. This chain links TRBV6-5 with TRBJ1-3; 7 bases line up with TRBD1. V was pared by 4 bases and J by 3 bases, with 3 bases of the junction left unmatched. The CDR3 is made up of 14 amino acids. CDR1 and CDR2 (germline): MNHEY, SVGAGI. CDR3 protein: CASSSGTVGNTIYF. CDR3 in DNA: TGTGCCAGCAGTTCCGGGACAGTTGGAAACACCATATATTTT.

The chain has TRBV7-8 and TRBJ2-7, with 9 nucleotides matching TRBD2. CDR1 and CDR2 from the germline V gene are SGHVS and FQNEAQ. The CDR3 runs 17 residues. V lost 5 bases and J lost 0; bases outside the gene matches: 11. CDR3 DNA: TGTGCCAGCAGCCCCCGGTCGGGGACTAGCAGCTCCTACGAGCAGTACTTC. It codes for CASSPRSGTSSSYEQYF.

The gene calls are TRBV7-8 and TRBJ2-1; D is uncertain. This CDR3 is built from 15 residues. Germline lookup yields CDR1 SGHVS and CDR2 FQNEAQ. Between the trimmed V and J ends, which lost 6 bases and 4 bases, there was a span of 16 bases. The CDR3 is CASRLLSGVYNEQFF. DNA of the CDR3: TGTGCCAGCAGGCTCCTCTCCGGTGTGTACAATGAGCAGTTCTTC.

The chain uses TRBV11-2 and TRBJ2-1, with D possibly TRBD1 on 5 matching bases. Germline V gives CDR1 SGHAT, CDR2 FQNNGV. V lost 4 bases and J lost 9, with 16 bases in between. This CDR3 comprises 14 residues. As DNA, the CDR3 is TGTGCCAGCAGCTCGTGGGGCAGTCTGGCTGAGCAGTTCTTC. Protein: CASSSWGSLAEQFF.

Of note for this clone: The junction shows a germline mismatch at one end, possibly a read error. At the DNA level, this CDR3 is encoded by other sequences in the same sample as well. The chain joins TRBV19 to TRBJ2-5; 8 bases fit TRBD1. CDR1 is LNHDA and CDR2 is SQIVND in the germline V gene (reference sequence). The CDR3 sequence is 17 residues long. The CDR3 region has the DNA TGTGCTAGTAGTCCGAGAGAGTTAGTTCAGGGGGCGGAGACCCAGTACTTC. Amino acid sequence: CASSPRELVQGAETQYF. The full variable domain, in which reference TRBV19 and TRBJ2-5 provide the parts outside the CDR3, is DGGITQSPKYLFRKEGQNVTLSCEQNLNHDAMYWYRQDPGQGLRLIYYSQIVNDFQKGDIAEGYSVSREKKESFPLTVTSAQKNPTAFYLCASSPRELVQGAETQYFGPGTRLLVL.

The chain links TRBV19 to TRBJ1-1, with D perhaps TRBD1 (5 bases). Germline assignment: CDR1 LNHDA and CDR2 SQIVND (reference sequence). This CDR3 is 16 amino acids long. Trimming removed 1 base at V and 6 bases at J, with 18 bases between. CDR3 in amino acids: CASSIVVNQGTPEAFF. The CDR3 DNA sequence: TGTGCCAGTAGTATAGTGGTGAACCAGGGAACTCCTGAAGCTTTCTTT.

This rearrangement joins TRBV19 to TRBJ2-5, with D possibly being TRBD1 (5 bases). The CDR3 is 13 amino acids. Trimming left V 4 bases short and J 3 bases short, with 9 bases between. The V gene's germline CDR1 is LNHDA and CDR2 SQIVND (reference sequence). In DNA form, the CDR3 reads TGTGCCAGTAGTAGCAGGGTAAAAGAGACCCAGTACTTC. It yields the protein CASSSRVKETQYF.

The gene calls are TRBV7-2 and TRBJ2-1; possibly TRBD1 for D (5 bases). The CDR3 runs to 15 residues. Deletions cut 2 bases from V and 3 bases from J, with 11 bases between. Looked up from germline, CDR1 is SGHTA and CDR2 is FQGNSA. CDR3 in amino acids: CASSLSGQYYNEQFF. CDR3 coding DNA: TGTGCCAGCAGCTTATCCGGACAATACTACAATGAGCAGTTCTTC.

The V gene is TRBV23-1, the J gene TRBJ1-5; unclear D gene. TRBV23-1 is labeled an ORF, and its function is uncertain. CDR3 length: 16 amino acids. V gave up 3 bases and J gave up 2 bases, with 14 bases separating them. CDR3 bases: TGCGCCAGCAGTCACTGCGGTGGATTTGGCAATCAGCCCCAGCATTTT. Translation: CASSHCGGFGNQPQHF.

The chain couples TRBV18 to TRBJ2-1; perhaps TRBD2 as D (6 bases). The CDR3 is made up of 15 amino acids. Deletions cut 2 bases from V and 4 bases from J, with 12 bases between. From germline, CDR1 is KGHSH and CDR2 LQKENI. The CDR3 is CASSPGGGVYNEQFF. CDR3 sequence (DNA): TGTGCCAGCTCACCAGGCGGAGGGGTTTACAATGAGCAGTTCTTC.

This clone was recorded a few times. Compared with germline, one end of the junction differs, possibly owing to a read error. The chain recombines TRBV7-7 with TRBJ2-2; TRBD1 matches at 10 bases. CDR1 is SSHAT and CDR2 is FNYEAQ in the germline V gene (reference sequence). CDR3 length equals 16 residues. The CDR3 sequence is CASSSTGGSNTGELFF. CDR3 coding DNA: TGTGCTAGCAGCTCGACAGGGGGCTCGAACACCGGGGAGCTGTTTTTT.

This clone appeared once. The V call is TRBV12-3 or TRBV12-4, the J call TRBJ1-1; a possible D gene is TRBD1 (6 bases). V lost 2 bases and J 4 bases, leaving 8 bases between the germline ends. The CDR3 length is 13 residues. DNA for the CDR3: TGTGCCAGCAGTTTAAGCAGGGGCACTGAAGCTTTCTTT. It codes for CASSLSRGTEAFF.

The rearrangement joins TRBV5-4 to TRBJ2-2, with D possibly matching TRBD1 (5 bases). Looked up from germline, CDR1 is SGHNT and CDR2 is YYREEE (reference sequence). With 0 bases removed from V and 4 bases from J, the gap between germline ends came to 10 bases. This CDR3 has 15 residues. The CDR3 protein is CASSLDRGITGELFF. In DNA form, the CDR3 reads TGTGCCAGCAGCTTGGATAGGGGAATCACCGGGGAGCTGTTTTTT.

This clone has a handful of counts. The J gene is TRBJ2-1, the V gene TRBV6-2 or TRBV6-3, with 7 nucleotides matching TRBD2. Germline-derived CDR1 and CDR2 are MNHEY and SVGEGT. The CDR3 runs 19 residues. J gave up 0 bases and V 4 bases, and 15 bases lay outside the gene matches. CDR3 in amino acids: CASSSEREASSSSYNEQFF. In DNA form, the CDR3 reads TGTGCCAGCAGTTCTGAACGGGAGGCTAGCTCTAGCTCCTACAATGAGCAGTTCTTC.

At least ten counts were recorded for this clone. The V and J genes are TRBV10-1 and TRBJ2-2; 9 bases agree with TRBD2. V shed 8 bases and J 7 bases; nucleotides not matched to a gene: 5. CDR1 is WNHNN, CDR2 SYGVQD, per germline (reference sequence). This CDR3 contains 13 residues. CDR3 loop: CASGSGRIGELFF. CDR3 nucleotides: TGCGCCAGCGGGAGCGGGAGGATCGGGGAGCTGTTTTTT.

The V and J genes are TRBV24-1 and TRBJ2-1; D gene unclear. The CDR3 runs 16 residues. V lost 4 bases and J lost 0, with 12 bases in between. The germline CDR1 and CDR2 sequences are KGHDR and SFDVKD. DNA of the CDR3: TGTGCCACCAGTGAATCAAGTTTCAGCTCCTACAATGAGCAGTTCTTC. This encodes CATSESSFSSYNEQFF.

The rearrangement links TRBV6-5 to TRBJ2-3, with D unresolved. V dropped 8 bases and J dropped 2 bases, with 5 bases sitting between them. CDR1 and CDR2 from the germline V gene are MNHEY and SVGAGI. This CDR3 region has 11 residues. This CDR3 reads CASHYTDTQYF. The CDR3 nucleotides are TGTGCCAGCCACTACACAGATACGCAGTATTTT.

This chain links TRBV18 with TRBJ2-2; D call uncertain. CDR1 and CDR2 from the germline V gene are KGHSH and LQKENI. With 3 bases removed from V and 0 bases from J, the gap between germline ends came to 14 bases. This CDR3 has 17 amino acids. The CDR3 DNA follows: TGTGCCAGCTCACCTAGCAGTTATAACGCGAACACCGGGGAGCTGTTTTTT. Amino acids: CASSPSSYNANTGELFF.

This chain joins TRBV3-1 (or the pseudogene TRBV3-2) and TRBJ1-1, with 7 bases matching TRBD1. The CDR3 extends over 15 amino acids. J was trimmed by 2 bases and V by 3 bases; bases with no gene match: 6. The germline CDR1 and CDR2 sequences are LGHDT and YNNKEL (reference sequence). The CDR3, as DNA: TGTGCCAGCAGCCATAACAGGGGTCGAAACACTGAAGCTTTCTTT. Protein sequence: CASSHNRGRNTEAFF.

V is TRBV6-5 and J is TRBJ1-4, with TRBD1 matching 7 bases. This CDR3 contains 14 residues. The ends lost 6 bases at V and 5 bases at J; junction bases unmatched: 6. CDR1 and CDR2 from the germline V gene are MNHEY and SVGAGI. The CDR3 nucleotides read TGTGCCAGCAGCACCGGGACAGAGAATGAAAAACTGTTTTTT. Residues: CASSTGTENEKLFF.

This clone has just a few counts. The CDR3 spells CASSPREPLGGNTIYF. The CDR3 DNA sequence: TGTGCCAGCAGTCCACGGGAGCCCTTAGGTGGAAACACCATATATTTT. The J gene is TRBJ1-3, the V gene TRBV27, with D hard to call. Germline CDR1 is MNHEY and CDR2 is SMNVEV (reference sequence). The CDR3 contains 16 residues. Trimming cost V 5 bases and J 3 bases, with 17 bases left between them.

The rearrangement joins TRBV11-2 to TRBJ2-3, with a possible D match to TRBD1 (5 bases). Trimming shortened V by 0 bases and J by 2 bases, and 6 bases separated the two germline ends. CDR1 and CDR2 from the germline V gene are SGHAT and FQNNGV. The CDR3 consists of 14 residues. CDR3 sequence reads: CASSLEGLTDTQYF. The DNA of the CDR3 is TGTGCCAGCAGCTTAGAGGGGCTCACAGATACGCAGTATTTT. Variable domain in full (rest from reference TRBV11-2 and TRBJ2-3): EAGVAQSPRYKIIEKRQSVAFWCNPISGHATLYWYQQILGQGPKLLIQFQNNGVVDDSQLPKDRFSAERLKGVDSTLKIQPAKLEDSAVYLCASSLEGLTDTQYFGPGTRLTVL.

This chain uses TRBV6-9 with TRBJ2-7, with 8 bases lining up with TRBD1. The J segment lost 2 bases and the V segment lost 11 bases, leaving 5 bases of the junction unmatched. This CDR3 comprises 12 residues. Germline V gene lookup returns CDR1 MNHGY and CDR2 SVAAGI. CDR3 region: CAPDRGTYEQYV. The CDR3 nucleotides read TGTGCCCCCGACAGGGGCACCTACGAGCAGTACGTC.

This chain joins TRBV7-8 and TRBJ1-5, with 11 bases lining up with TRBD1. The CDR3 length is 15 residues. The junction had 7 bases not matched to a gene; V was cut back by 5 bases and J by 7 bases. Germline lookup yields CDR1 SGHVS and CDR2 FQNEAQ. This CDR3 is CASSQGQGVGQPQHF. The CDR3 DNA is TGTGCCAGCAGCCAGGGACAGGGGGTGGGACAGCCCCAGCATTTT.

This rearrangement joins TRBV19 to TRBJ2-5, with 7 bases lining up with TRBD2. CDR3 length: 14 residues. Germline lookup yields CDR1 LNHDA and CDR2 SQIVND (reference sequence). Losses at the gene ends were 4 bases for V and 5 bases for J; bases not matched to a gene: 7. The CDR3 DNA reads TGTGCCAGTAGTAAGGGGACTACAGCGGAGACCCAGTACTTC. This sequence encodes CASSKGTTAETQYF.